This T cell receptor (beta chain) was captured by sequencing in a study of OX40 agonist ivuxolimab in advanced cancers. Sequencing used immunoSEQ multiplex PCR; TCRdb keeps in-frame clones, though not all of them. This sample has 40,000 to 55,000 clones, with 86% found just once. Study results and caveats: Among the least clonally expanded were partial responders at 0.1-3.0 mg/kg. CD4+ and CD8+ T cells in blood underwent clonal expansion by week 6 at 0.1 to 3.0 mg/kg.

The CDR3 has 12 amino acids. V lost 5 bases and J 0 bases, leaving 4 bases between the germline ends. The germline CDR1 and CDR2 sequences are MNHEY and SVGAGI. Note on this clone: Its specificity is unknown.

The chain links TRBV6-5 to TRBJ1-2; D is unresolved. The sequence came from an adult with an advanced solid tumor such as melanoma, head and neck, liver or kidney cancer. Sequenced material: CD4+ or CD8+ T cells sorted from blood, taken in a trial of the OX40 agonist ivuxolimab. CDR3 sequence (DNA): TGTGCCAGCAGTGAATCTAACTATGGCTACACCTTC. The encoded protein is CASSESNYGYTF.